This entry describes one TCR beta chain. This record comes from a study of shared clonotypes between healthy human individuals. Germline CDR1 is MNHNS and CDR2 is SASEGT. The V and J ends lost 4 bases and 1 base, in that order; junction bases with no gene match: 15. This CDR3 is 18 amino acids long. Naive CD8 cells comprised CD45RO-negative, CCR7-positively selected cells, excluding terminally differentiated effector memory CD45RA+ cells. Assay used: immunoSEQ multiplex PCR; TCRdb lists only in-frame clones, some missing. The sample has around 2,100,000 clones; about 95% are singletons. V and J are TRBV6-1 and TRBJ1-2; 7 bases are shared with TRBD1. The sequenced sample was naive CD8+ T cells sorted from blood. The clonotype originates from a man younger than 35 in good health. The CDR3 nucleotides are TGTGCCAGCAGTGGTAGGGAGGCAGGGGGTCTTCGTAACTATGGCTACACCTTC. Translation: CASSGREAGGLRNYGYTF.